This record concerns one T cell receptor beta chain sequence. V lost 4 bases to trimming and J lost 8 bases; unmatched junction nucleotides: 8. CDR1 and CDR2 from the germline V gene are SQVTM and ANQGSEA. There are 14 residues in the CDR3. The source of the sample is a study of blood T cell repertoires in COVID-19. Across the whole study: Whether acute or convalescent, the COVID-19 samples came from the United States, Italy and Spain. PBMCs, B-cell-depleted T cells, or T cells were the source of the cDNA or gDNA that made up the material.

Per the original data handling: Amplification of reference gene primers provided the estimated nucleated cell counts. Using immunoSEQ multiplex PCR, the repertoire was profiled, and TCRdb retains in-frame clones only, with some absent. That table supplies the V and J calls and clone size; D and trimming were determined from the DNA. This sample has 150,000 to 200,000 clones, with approximately 89% found just once. This sequence joins TRBV29-1 and TRBJ2-1; TRBD2 matches at 10 bases. Sequencing was done on a sample of peripheral blood. This TCR came from a woman aged 25 to 39 with acute or convalescent COVID-19. In nucleotides, the CDR3 is TGCAGCGTTGTTCCTAGCGGGAGTGGCGATGAGCAGTTCTTC. Its translation: CSVVPSGSGDEQFF.